This T cell receptor (beta chain) was recovered during a study of cytomegalovirus exposure and HLA in healthy donors. Study-wide points: Across donors, most TCRs were seen rarely, yet some public ones were widespread. Some V segments could not be told apart, so they were left out, TRBV6-2 and TRBV6-3 among them. About 87% or about 30% of the time was how often most TCR beta V segments were productive, according to an earlier analysis. Reported findings show TCR beta sequences accurately forecast HLA-A and HLA-B alleles in most subjects.

Per germline, CDR1 SGHNT and CDR2 YYREEE (reference sequence). The J segment lost 0 bases and the V segment lost 4 bases, leaving 5 bases of the junction unmatched. This CDR3 comprises 16 residues. The study ran its PCR with 60 Vbeta and 13 Jbeta primers. Here immunoSEQ multiplex PCR was the method, and the copy in TCRdb shows in-frame clones only, minus some. The sample lists 300,000 or so clones; approximately 84% were seen once. As to this clone: Its antigen is currently unknown.

The chain has TRBV5-4 and TRBJ2-5, with 11 bases identical to TRBD2. The TCR comes from a woman in her thirties or forties in good health and CMV-seropositive. Material for sequencing was PBMCs. In nucleotides, the CDR3 is TGTGCCAGCAGCCCTAGGACTAGCGGGTACCAAGAGACCCAGTACTTC. The encoded protein is CASSPRTSGYQETQYF.